Listed below are T cell receptor beta chains from one sample, sequenced in a study of radiotherapy plus CTLA-4 blockade in lung cancer. Sequencing used immunoSEQ multiplex PCR; TCRdb keeps in-frame clones, though not all of them. This sample has about 60,000 clones, with around three quarters found just once. This material consisted of peripheral blood, taken from a patient treated with radiotherapy plus ipilimumab. The receptor source for this set is a human donor with non-small cell lung cancer whose response to radiotherapy plus ipilimumab could not be evaluated. CDR3s include the opening cysteine and the closing phenylalanine or tryptophan. Fields, in order: CDR3 DNA, CDR3 protein, J gene, V gene, D gene, clone size. D genes are given only for firm matches. A clone size is listed for some rows: how often the clone was seen (once, few, many), or a class if it is expanded.

DNA: TGTGCCAGCAGCTCAACAGGGGGCTCCTACGAGCAGTACTTC; CDR3: CASSSTGGSYEQYF; J: TRBJ2-7; V: TRBV5-4; D: TRBD1; size: -
DNA: TGTGCCTGGAGTGTACAGTCCACCTACGAGCAGTACTTC; CDR3: CAWSVQSTYEQYF; J: TRBJ2-7; V: TRBV30; D: -; size: -
DNA: TGTGCCAGTAGTACCTTAGGGGGCCGTCCGATTTCGGAGACCCAGTACTTC; CDR3: CASSTLGGRPISETQYF; J: TRBJ2-5; V: TRBV19; D: TRBD1; size: once
DNA: TGTGCCATCAGATCGGGACAGGAGGCAGATACGCAGTATTTT; CDR3: CAIRSGQEADTQYF; J: TRBJ2-3; V: TRBV10-3; D: TRBD1; size: -
DNA: TGTGCCAGTAGTCATCCGGGACAGGGTCTCAATGAGCAGTTCTTC; CDR3: CASSHPGQGLNEQFF; J: TRBJ2-1; V: TRBV19; D: TRBD1; size: -
DNA: TGTGCCAGCAACTTCGGAGACTCTCCTCTCCCCCACTATGCCTACACCTTC; CDR3: CASNFGDSPLPHYAYTF; J: TRBJ1-2; V: TRBV27; D: -; size: -
DNA: TGTGCCAGCAGTTGGGGACAGGGTGACTACGAGCAGTACTTC; CDR3: CASSWGQGDYEQYF; J: TRBJ2-7; V: TRBV27; D: TRBD1; size: few
DNA: TGCGCCAGCAGCTCCCCAGGAGTAGCGTACGGCTACACCTTC; CDR3: CASSSPGVAYGYTF; J: TRBJ1-2; V: TRBV5-1; D: -; size: few
DNA: TGTGCCAGCAGTACACACCAGTTGGAGCAGTTCTTC; CDR3: CASSTHQLEQFF; J: TRBJ2-1; V: TRBV2; D: -; size: many
DNA: TGTGCCAGCAGCCCCCATTGGGCGGCCCAGGGTGAGCAGTTCTTC; CDR3: CASSPHWAAQGEQFF; J: TRBJ2-1; V: TRBV11-3; D: -; size: -
DNA: TGTGCCAGCAGTCTGGACAGATTCTACGAGCAGTACTTC; CDR3: CASSLDRFYEQYF; J: TRBJ2-7; V: TRBV28; D: -; size: -
DNA: TGTGCCAGCAGCCTAGGGGGGGGGTCCGGGGAGCTGTTTTTT; CDR3: CASSLGGGSGELFF; J: TRBJ2-2; V: TRBV9; D: -; size: -
DNA: TGTGCCAGCAACGACGGGAGTCTGTACGAGCAGTACTTC; CDR3: CASNDGSLYEQYF; J: TRBJ2-7; V: TRBV2; D: -; size: -
DNA: TGTGCCAGCTCACCCAGACAGGGGGTGAACACTGAAGCTTTCTTT; CDR3: CASSPRQGVNTEAFF; J: TRBJ1-1; V: TRBV18; D: TRBD1; size: few
DNA: TGTGCCAGCAGTGACCCAGGGGCCACCTATAATTCACCCCTCCACTTT; CDR3: CASSDPGATYNSPLHF; J: TRBJ1-6; V: TRBV5-4; D: -; size: once
DNA: TGTGCCAGTAGTCCGCAGGGTTCAACCTATGGCTACACCTTC; CDR3: CASSPQGSTYGYTF; J: TRBJ1-2; V: TRBV19; D: -; size: -
DNA: TGTGCCAGCAGCCGTTGGGGGGGGGCCACCGGGGAGCTGTTTTTT; CDR3: CASSRWGGATGELFF; J: TRBJ2-2; V: TRBV7-2; D: -; size: -
DNA: TGTGCCTGGAGTGCCCTAGCGGATGTGAACATTCAGTACTTC; CDR3: CAWSALADVNIQYF; J: TRBJ2-4; V: TRBV30; D: TRBD2; size: once
DNA: TGCGCCAGCAGCCTGGGACAGGGGGGAGATACGCAGTATTTT; CDR3: CASSLGQGGDTQYF; J: TRBJ2-3; V: TRBV4-1; D: TRBD1; size: -
DNA: TGTGCTAGTGGTTTGGGGCTAGCGGGAGTCACAGATACGCAGTATTTT; CDR3: CASGLGLAGVTDTQYF; J: TRBJ2-3; V: TRBV12-5; D: TRBD2; size: few
DNA: TGCAGCGTGAACGACTCCCCCGTTGTGGATGAGCAGTTCTTC; CDR3: CSVNDSPVVDEQFF; J: TRBJ2-1; V: TRBV29-1; D: -; size: -
DNA: TGTGCCAGCAGCTCGCCCGTCGGGACAGGGGCTCTCGAGCAGTACTTC; CDR3: CASSSPVGTGALEQYF; J: TRBJ2-7; V: TRBV11-3; D: TRBD1; size: -
DNA: TGTGCCAGCAGCTTTTCCGGCGGAGAGCAGTTCTTC; CDR3: CASSFSGGEQFF; J: TRBJ2-1; V: TRBV7-9; D: -; size: -
DNA: TGCGCCAGCAGCCCCTGGGGAGGGCTCGTGGTTTCGAACACCGGGGAGCTGTTTTTT; CDR3: CASSPWGGLVVSNTGELFF; J: TRBJ2-2; V: TRBV5-1; D: TRBD2; size: once
DNA: TGTGCCTGGGCGGAGAATTCCAATTCACCCCTCCACTTT; CDR3: CAWAENSNSPLHF; J: TRBJ1-6; V: TRBV30; D: -; size: once
DNA: TGTGCCATCAGGGGGACTAGCGGGATGAATGAGCAGTTCTTC; CDR3: CAIRGTSGMNEQFF; J: TRBJ2-1; V: TRBV10-3; D: TRBD2; size: once
DNA: TGTGCCAGCAGCCAATGGGCTAGCGGGAGATGGGGCGAGCAGTACTTC; CDR3: CASSQWASGRWGEQYF; J: TRBJ2-7; V: TRBV14; D: TRBD2; size: -
DNA: TGCGCCAGCAATCAAATGGGACTTATTGGCTATAATTCACCCCTCCACTTT; CDR3: CASNQMGLIGYNSPLHF; J: TRBJ1-6; V: TRBV10-1; D: -; size: -
DNA: TGTGCCAGCAGAATTCGTAGGCGACAGGCCCCGTCTGGGGCCAACGTCCTGACTTTC; CDR3: CASRIRRRQAPSGANVLTF; J: TRBJ2-6; V: TRBV5-4; D: -; size: -
DNA: TGCGCCAGCAGCCAAGACTCAGGGGGAATGGCCGGAAACACCATATATTTT; CDR3: CASSQDSGGMAGNTIYF; J: TRBJ1-3; V: TRBV11-2; D: TRBD1; size: -
DNA: TGTGCCAGCAGTGACTCAGGGTTCTATGGCTACACCTTC; CDR3: CASSDSGFYGYTF; J: TRBJ1-2; V: TRBV2; D: -; size: -
DNA: TGCGCCAGCAGCTTTAGTAGCGGGGCCAACTTATACAATGAGCAGTTCTTC; CDR3: CASSFSSGANLYNEQFF; J: TRBJ2-1; V: TRBV5-1; D: TRBD2; size: -
DNA: TGCGCCAGCAGTGCGGGTCGTGAAGACAGGGTATATGGCTACACCTTC; CDR3: CASSAGREDRVYGYTF; J: TRBJ1-2; V: TRBV10-1; D: TRBD1; size: -
DNA: TGTGCCAGCAGTTTCAAGGGGACAGATTTTGAAGCTTTCTTT; CDR3: CASSFKGTDFEAFF; J: TRBJ1-1; V: TRBV6-6; D: TRBD1; size: -
DNA: TGCGCCAGCAGCCCCGTGGGGGGGGTTGGGGCTAACTATGGCTACACCTTC; CDR3: CASSPVGGVGANYGYTF; J: TRBJ1-2; V: TRBV5-1; D: -; size: -
DNA: TGCGCCAGCAGCTTCCGGCGGGGTACGCAGTATTTT; CDR3: CASSFRRGTQYF; J: TRBJ2-3; V: TRBV5-1; D: -; size: few
DNA: TGTGCCACCAGCAGAGAATTGGCAAGCGGGAGTGGAGATGAGCAGTTCTTC; CDR3: CATSRELASGSGDEQFF; J: TRBJ2-1; V: TRBV15; D: TRBD2; size: -
DNA: TGCGCCAGCAGCCGCCCTCTATTAGCGGGAGGGACCGAGGCGTCCTACAATGAGCAGTTCTTC; CDR3: CASSRPLLAGGTEASYNEQFF; J: TRBJ2-1; V: TRBV5-1; D: TRBD2; size: few
DNA: TGTGCCAGCAGCTTGGATGGGGACATCGTGGAAGCTTTCTTT; CDR3: CASSLDGDIVEAFF; J: TRBJ1-1; V: TRBV7-2; D: -; size: -
DNA: TGCGCCAGCAGCTTGGGGGGCCCCCTTGGTCCCCAGCATTTT; CDR3: CASSLGGPLGPQHF; J: TRBJ1-5; V: TRBV5-1; D: -; size: -